Below, 17 T cell receptor beta chains from the same sample are listed, as sequenced in a study of shared clonotypes between healthy human individuals. Sequenced by immunoSEQ multiplex PCR; TCRdb stores in-frame clones only, minus some. The sample yields about 1.5 million clones, around 98% seen once. Sequencing input: naive CD4+ T cells sorted from blood. Subset in this sample: CD45RA+ positively selected. These receptors came from a man in his thirties or forties in good health.

V and J are TRBV4-1 and TRBJ2-7, with a possible D match to TRBD1 (6 bases). V lost 0 bases and J 5 bases, leaving 14 bases between the germline ends. This CDR3 is 15 amino acids long. Germline CDR1 and CDR2: MGHRA and YSYEKL. The CDR3 region is CASSQDFRWDNEQYF. CDR3 in DNA: TGCGCCAGCAGCCAAGATTTTCGATGGGACAACGAGCAGTACTTC.

Concerning this clone: The same CDR3 is also encoded by other DNA sequences in this sample. The chain links TRBV20-1 to TRBJ2-1; D not resolved. This CDR3 region has 11 residues. Germline CDR1 reads DFQATT; CDR2 reads SNEGSKA (reference sequence). Trimming removed 1 base from V and 5 bases from J, with 3 bases in between. Here the CDR3 reads CSARADNEQFF. Written as DNA, the CDR3 is TGCAGTGCTAGAGCCGACAATGAGCAGTTCTTC.

The V call is TRBV27, the J call TRBJ2-3; TRBD2 matches 10 bases. Germline loops: CDR1 MNHEY, CDR2 SMNVEV (reference sequence). The CDR3 consists of 16 residues. J was trimmed by 1 base and V by 3 bases; bases with no gene match: 4. CDR3 sequence: CASSFLAGDGTDTQYF. The CDR3 region has the DNA TGTGCCAGCAGTTTCCTAGCGGGAGACGGCACAGATACGCAGTATTTT.

The J gene is TRBJ1-2, the V gene TRBV7-2; D gene ambiguous. CDR1 is SGHTA, CDR2 FQGNSA, per germline. V lost 5 bases, J lost 8 bases, and 15 bases lay in between. The CDR3 contains 13 residues. CDR3 sequence reads: CASSLEVVGGYTF. Written as DNA, the CDR3 is TGTGCCAGCAGCCTGGAGGTCGTGGGAGGCTACACCTTC.

Details on this clone: Distinct nucleotide sequences in the sample also encode this CDR3. The gene calls are TRBV27 and TRBJ1-3, with 7 bases fitting TRBD1. After removal of 6 bases from V and 3 bases from J, the junction contained 8 bases not matched to a gene. From germline, CDR1 is MNHEY and CDR2 SMNVEV (reference sequence). CDR3 length: 15 amino acids. DNA for the CDR3: TGTGCCAGCAGACCGACAGGGTCAAGTGGAAACACCATATATTTT. Its translation: CASRPTGSSGNTIYF.

This sequence joins TRBV7-8 and TRBJ2-2; D call uncertain. Trimming pared 2 bases from V and 5 bases from J, leaving 9 bases between. Per the germline V gene, CDR1 is SGHVS and CDR2 is FQNEAQ. The CDR3 runs to 14 residues. CDR3 sequence reads: CASSLFSRTGELFF. CDR3 coding DNA: TGTGCCAGCAGCTTATTCTCGCGGACCGGGGAGCTGTTTTTT.

The J gene is TRBJ2-7, the V gene TRBV5-1; 7 bases line up with TRBD1. The V segment lost 7 bases and the J segment 0 bases; nucleotides outside the gene matches: 4. Germline-derived CDR1 and CDR2 are SGHRS and YFSETQ. CDR3 size: 13 residues. CDR3 loop: CASRDSSSYEQYF. For the CDR3, the DNA is TGCGCCAGCCGGGACAGCAGCTCCTACGAGCAGTACTTC. Looking up the rest from reference TRBV5-1 and TRBJ2-7 gives the full variable domain: KAGVTQTPRYLIKTRGQQVTLSCSPISGHRSVSWYQQTPGQGLQFLFEYFSETQRNKGNFPGRFSGRQFSNSRSEMNVSTLELGDSALYLCASRDSSSYEQYFGPGTRLTVT.

The chain combines TRBV7-2 with TRBJ2-5, with D possibly matching TRBD1 (6 bases). The CDR3 covers 14 residues. Looked up from germline, CDR1 is SGHTA and CDR2 is FQGNSA. V gave up 1 base and J gave up 2 bases, with 8 bases separating them. The CDR3 loop reads CASSLDRVQETQYF. The CDR3, as DNA: TGTGCCAGCAGCTTAGACAGGGTTCAAGAGACCCAGTACTTC.

This clone was seen only once. The gene calls are TRBV12-2 and TRBJ1-2. TRBV12-2 is a listed pseudogene. This CDR3 is built from 12 residues. The CDR3 coding sequence is TGTGCAAGTCGCTCCCGCCCGGGTGGCTACACCTTC. Translating it yields CASRSRPGGYTF.

This chain links TRBV19 with TRBJ2-1; D might be TRBD2 (5 bases). The CDR3 extends over 13 amino acids. Deletions cut 4 bases from V and 3 bases from J, with 7 bases between. Germline CDR1 LNHDA, CDR2 SQIVND (reference sequence). The CDR3 reads CASSRTVYNEQFF. DNA of the CDR3: TGTGCCAGTAGTAGGACTGTCTACAATGAGCAGTTCTTC.

The DNA of the CDR3 is TGTGCCAGCTCACCAACCTCCGGGACAGGGGCCCCCTCTGGAAACACCATATATTTT. It is translated as CASSPTSGTGAPSGNTIYF. The rearrangement links TRBV18 to TRBJ1-3; 10 nucleotides line up with TRBD1. With 2 bases clipped from V and 0 bases from J, the junction kept 10 bases outside the gene matches. Germline V gives CDR1 KGHSH, CDR2 LQKENI. CDR3 length equals 19 residues.

In nucleotides, the CDR3 is TGTGCCAGCATATCCCCAGGATCAGATACGCAGTATTTT. It specifies CASISPGSDTQYF. The chain recombines TRBV6-6 with TRBJ2-3, with D unresolved. In germline, CDR1 is MNHNY, CDR2 SVGAGI (reference sequence). This CDR3 contains 13 residues. The V and J ends lost 7 bases and 4 bases respectively, with 12 bases between them.

The chain carries TRBV7-2 and TRBJ1-2, with 7 bases matching TRBD1. This CDR3 comprises 13 residues. The V gene end was trimmed by 4 bases and the J gene end by 8 bases; junction bases not matched to a gene: 7. Germline V gives CDR1 SGHTA, CDR2 FQGNSA. The CDR3 DNA follows: TGTGCCAGCAGCTCAGACAGGGCAGGAGGCTACACCTTC. This codes for CASSSDRAGGYTF.

This chain uses TRBV7-3 with TRBJ2-1, with 14 bases identical to TRBD2. Germline V gene data show CDR1 as SGHTA and CDR2 as FQGTGA. This CDR3 comprises 20 residues. J gave up 0 bases and V 5 bases, and 12 bases lay outside the gene matches. The chain's CDR3 is CASSQTGTSGSRGSYNEQFF. As DNA, the CDR3 is TGTGCCAGCAGCCAAACCGGGACTAGCGGGAGTCGGGGCTCCTACAATGAGCAGTTCTTC.

Here the CDR3 reads CASSLPAGRSSYEQYF. Written as DNA, the CDR3 is TGCGCCAGCAGCTTGCCCGCCGGTCGAAGCTCCTACGAGCAGTACTTC. The chain employs TRBV5-1 and TRBJ2-7; no clear D gene. This CDR3 contains 16 residues. V lost 1 base and J lost 0, with 14 bases in between. Germline CDR1 is SGHRS and CDR2 is YFSETQ.

V usage is TRBV9 and J usage is TRBJ2-1; TRBD2 agrees at 10 bases. The CDR3 has 17 amino acids. Germline lookup yields CDR1 SGDLS and CDR2 YYNGEE. Trimming removed 2 bases from V and 0 bases from J; junction bases left unmatched: 5. Here the CDR3 DNA reads TGTGCCAGCAGCGTCACAGCGGGAGGGGACTCCTACAATGAGCAGTTCTTC. Protein sequence: CASSVTAGGDSYNEQFF.

The rearrangement uses TRBV4-1 and TRBJ2-5; 9 bases are a match to TRBD2. CDR3 length: 19 residues. Per germline, CDR1 MGHRA and CDR2 YSYEKL. Trimming at V came to 4 bases and at J to 2 bases, leaving 17 bases not matched to a gene. CDR3 nucleotides: TGCGCCAGCAGCCCGTCCGTTCTTGCGGGAGGGCCCGGACAAGAGACCCAGTACTTC. Encoded protein: CASSPSVLAGGPGQETQYF.